This is a list of T cell receptor beta chains from one sample in a study of OX40 agonist ivuxolimab in advanced cancers. The table came from immunoSEQ multiplex PCR; TCRdb's copy has only in-frame clones and leaves some out. The profile covers 72,000 or so clones, with around nine tenths appearing a single time and less than 0.25% taken by the ten largest. The sequencing used CD4+ or CD8+ T cells sorted from blood, collected in a trial of the OX40 agonist ivuxolimab. These TCRs come from an adult with an advanced solid tumor such as melanoma, head and neck, liver or kidney cancer. Each CDR3 is given without its conserved first and last residue. Fields, in order: J gene, clone size, V gene, CDR3 protein. Clone size, where shown, is once, few, many, or a class for clones that have expanded.

J gene: TRBJ2-5; clone size: few; V gene: TRBV5-4; CDR3 protein: ASSLGTGQETQY
J gene: TRBJ2-1; clone size: .; V gene: TRBV5-1; CDR3 protein: ASRSSGYNEQF
J gene: TRBJ1-1; clone size: .; V gene: TRBV6-5; CDR3 protein: ASNAGHLNTEAF
J gene: TRBJ2-3; clone size: .; V gene: TRBV19; CDR3 protein: ASSLRWTSGIGDTQY
J gene: TRBJ2-6; clone size: .; V gene: TRBV28; CDR3 protein: ASTTGGASGANVLT
J gene: TRBJ2-5; clone size: .; V gene: TRBV7-3; CDR3 protein: ASSRGTQETQY
J gene: TRBJ2-6; clone size: once; V gene: TRBV11-2; CDR3 protein: ASSPHGGAGANVLT
J gene: TRBJ1-2; clone size: .; V gene: TRBV10-3; CDR3 protein: AISEKMVVFGGYT
J gene: TRBJ2-1; clone size: few; V gene: TRBV18; CDR3 protein: ASSPVAGYTYNEQF
J gene: TRBJ2-1; clone size: .; V gene: TRBV19; CDR3 protein: ASSIDKGGSYNEQF
J gene: TRBJ1-4; clone size: .; V gene: TRBV19; CDR3 protein: ASRTGTANEKLF
J gene: TRBJ1-1; clone size: .; V gene: TRBV25-1; CDR3 protein: ASSEQGAYTEAF
J gene: TRBJ2-3; clone size: .; V gene: TRBV6-6; CDR3 protein: ATYPSGRLTDTQY
J gene: TRBJ2-2; clone size: .; V gene: TRBV4-2; CDR3 protein: ASSQDWPPPGELF
J gene: TRBJ2-2; clone size: .; V gene: TRBV6-5; CDR3 protein: ASSYLTSEGTGELF
J gene: TRBJ2-5; clone size: .; V gene: TRBV6-5; CDR3 protein: ASSYVVGSETQY
J gene: TRBJ1-2; clone size: .; V gene: TRBV6-1; CDR3 protein: ASSRQGPYGYT
J gene: TRBJ1-1; clone size: few; V gene: TRBV9; CDR3 protein: ASSSDRGRREAF
J gene: TRBJ1-4; clone size: .; V gene: TRBV27; CDR3 protein: ASKTQGFTNEKLF
J gene: TRBJ1-5; clone size: .; V gene: TRBV19; CDR3 protein: ASSSGTGNQPQH